This note documents a single TCR beta chain sequence. Its cognate antigen is unknown. Using immunoSEQ multiplex PCR, the repertoire was profiled, and TCRdb retains in-frame clones only, with some absent. The sample shows about 110,000 clones, just under 95% of them seen only once. The data derive from a study of graft-versus-host responses after intestinal transplantation. On the study more broadly: Recipients were all induced with anti-thymocyte globulin, then given tacrolimus and steroids for around three years.

Findings and caveats of the study: GvH clones were found in recipient marrow; some appeared first in ileum or blood.

This material consisted of unstimulated CD8+ T cells sorted from spleen or lymph node cells, taken before transplant. This TCR derives from a human donor who was the organ donor for an intestinal transplant.

CDR3 sequence (DNA): TGTGCCAGCAGAGGGTGGGACAGGGGGGACACTGAAGCTTTCTTT. Its translation: CASRGWDRGDTEAFF. The chain couples TRBV13 to TRBJ1-1, with 11 bases aligning to TRBD1. The CDR3 is 15 residues long. V shed 6 bases and J 3 bases; nucleotides not matched to a gene: 6. Germline V lookup: CDR1 PRHDT, CDR2 FYEKMQ (reference sequence).